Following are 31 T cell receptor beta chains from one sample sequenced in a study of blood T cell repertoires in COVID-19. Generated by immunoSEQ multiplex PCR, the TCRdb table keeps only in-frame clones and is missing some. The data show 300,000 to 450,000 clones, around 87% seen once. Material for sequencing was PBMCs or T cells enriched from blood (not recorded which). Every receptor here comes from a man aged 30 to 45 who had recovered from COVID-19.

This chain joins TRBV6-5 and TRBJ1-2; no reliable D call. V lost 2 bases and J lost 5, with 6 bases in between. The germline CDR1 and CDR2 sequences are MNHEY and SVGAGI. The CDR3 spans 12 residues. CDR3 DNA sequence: TGTGCCAGCAGTTACGGAGGGTATGGCTACACCTTC. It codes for CASSYGGYGYTF.

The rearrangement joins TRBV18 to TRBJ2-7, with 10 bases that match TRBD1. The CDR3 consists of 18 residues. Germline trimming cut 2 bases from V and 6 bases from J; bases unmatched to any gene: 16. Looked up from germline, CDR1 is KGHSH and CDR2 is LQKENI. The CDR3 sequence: CASSPNAGTGASRGEQYF. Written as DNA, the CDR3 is TGTGCCAGCTCACCAAACGCCGGGACAGGGGCATCCCGGGGCGAGCAGTACTTC. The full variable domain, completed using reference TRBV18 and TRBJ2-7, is NAGVMQNPRHLVRRRGQEARLRCSPMKGHSHVYWYRQLPEEGLKFMVYLQKENIIDESGMPKERFSAEFPKEGPSILRIQQVVRGDSAAYFCASSPNAGTGASRGEQYFGPGTRLTVT.

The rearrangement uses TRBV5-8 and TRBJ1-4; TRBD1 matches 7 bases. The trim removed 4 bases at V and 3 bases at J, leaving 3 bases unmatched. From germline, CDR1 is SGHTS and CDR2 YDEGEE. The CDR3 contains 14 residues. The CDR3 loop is CASSRGQANEKLFF. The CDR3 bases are TGTGCCAGCAGCAGGGGGCAGGCTAATGAAAAACTGTTTTTT. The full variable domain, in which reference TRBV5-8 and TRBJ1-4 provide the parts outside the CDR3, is EAGVTQSPTHLIKTRGQQATLRCSPISGHTSVYWYQQALGLGLQFLLWYDEGEERNRGNFPPRFSGRQFPNYSSELNVNALELEDSALYLCASSRGQANEKLFFGSGTQLSVL.

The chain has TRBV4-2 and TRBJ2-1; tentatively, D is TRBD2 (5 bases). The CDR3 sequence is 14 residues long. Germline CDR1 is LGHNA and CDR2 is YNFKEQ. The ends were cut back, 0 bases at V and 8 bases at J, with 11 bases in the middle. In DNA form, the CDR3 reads TGTGCCAGCAGCCAAGAAACGCCGCGGGATGAGCAGTTCTTC. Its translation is CASSQETPRDEQFF.

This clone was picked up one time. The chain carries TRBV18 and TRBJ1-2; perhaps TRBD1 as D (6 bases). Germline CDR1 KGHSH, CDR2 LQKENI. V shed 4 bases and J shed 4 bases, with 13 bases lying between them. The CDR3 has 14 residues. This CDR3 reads CASSLETGIYGYTF. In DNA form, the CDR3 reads TGTGCCAGCTCACTGGAGACAGGAATCTATGGCTACACCTTC.

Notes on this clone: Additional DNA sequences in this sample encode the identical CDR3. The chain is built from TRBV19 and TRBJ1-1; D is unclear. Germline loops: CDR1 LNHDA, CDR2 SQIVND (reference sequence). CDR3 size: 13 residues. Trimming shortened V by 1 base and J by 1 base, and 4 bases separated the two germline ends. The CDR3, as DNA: TGTGCCAGTAGTATAGGGAGGAACACTGAAGCTTTCTTT. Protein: CASSIGRNTEAFF.

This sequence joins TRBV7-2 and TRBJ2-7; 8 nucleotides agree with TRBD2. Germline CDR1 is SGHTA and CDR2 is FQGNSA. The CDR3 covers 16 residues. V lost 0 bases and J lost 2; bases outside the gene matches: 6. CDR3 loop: CASSLAQWRGAYEQYF. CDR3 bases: TGTGCCAGCAGCTTAGCTCAGTGGCGGGGGGCCTACGAGCAGTACTTC.

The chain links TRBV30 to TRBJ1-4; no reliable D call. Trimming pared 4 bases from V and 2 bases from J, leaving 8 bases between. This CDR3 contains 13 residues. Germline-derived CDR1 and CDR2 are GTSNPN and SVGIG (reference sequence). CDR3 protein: CAWTPGTNEKLFF. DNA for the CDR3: TGTGCCTGGACCCCGGGGACTAATGAAAAACTGTTTTTT.

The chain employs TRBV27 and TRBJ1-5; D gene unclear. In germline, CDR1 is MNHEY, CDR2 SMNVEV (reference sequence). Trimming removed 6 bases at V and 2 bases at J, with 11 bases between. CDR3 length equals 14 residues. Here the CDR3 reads CASRYSGGNQPQHF. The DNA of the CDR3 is TGTGCCAGCAGGTATAGCGGGGGCAATCAGCCCCAGCATTTT.

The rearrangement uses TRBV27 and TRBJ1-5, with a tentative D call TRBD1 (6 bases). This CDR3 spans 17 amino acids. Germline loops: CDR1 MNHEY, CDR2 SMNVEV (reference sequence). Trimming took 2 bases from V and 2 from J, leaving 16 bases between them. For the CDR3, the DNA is TGTGCCAGCAGTTTAAGGTCGACAGGCATTGGCAATCAGCCCCAGCATTTT. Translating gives CASSLRSTGIGNQPQHF.

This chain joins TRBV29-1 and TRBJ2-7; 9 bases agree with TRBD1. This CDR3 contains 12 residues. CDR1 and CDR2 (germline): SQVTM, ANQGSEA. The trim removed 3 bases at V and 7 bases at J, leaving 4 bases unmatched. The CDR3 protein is CSVEGTGREQYF. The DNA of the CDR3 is TGCAGCGTTGAGGGGACAGGGCGTGAGCAGTACTTC.

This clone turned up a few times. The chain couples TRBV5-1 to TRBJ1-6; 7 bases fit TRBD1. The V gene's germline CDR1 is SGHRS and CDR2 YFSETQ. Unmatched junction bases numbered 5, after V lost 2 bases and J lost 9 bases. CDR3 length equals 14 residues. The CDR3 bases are TGCGCCAGCAGCTTACCGGGACAGAGTTCACCCCTCCACTTT. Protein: CASSLPGQSSPLHF.

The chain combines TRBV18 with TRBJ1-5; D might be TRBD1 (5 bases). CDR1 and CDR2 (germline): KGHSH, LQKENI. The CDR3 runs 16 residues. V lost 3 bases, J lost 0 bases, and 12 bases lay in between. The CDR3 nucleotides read TGTGCCAGCTCACCCACAGGTGGGAATAGCAATCAGCCCCAGCATTTT. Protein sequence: CASSPTGGNSNQPQHF.

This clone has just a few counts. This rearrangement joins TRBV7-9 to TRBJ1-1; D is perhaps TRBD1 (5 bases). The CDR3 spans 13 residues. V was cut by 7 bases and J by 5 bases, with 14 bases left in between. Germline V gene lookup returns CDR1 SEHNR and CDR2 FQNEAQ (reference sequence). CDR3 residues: CASIPSGGTEAFF. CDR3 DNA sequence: TGTGCCAGCATCCCTTCGGGGGGAACTGAAGCTTTCTTT.

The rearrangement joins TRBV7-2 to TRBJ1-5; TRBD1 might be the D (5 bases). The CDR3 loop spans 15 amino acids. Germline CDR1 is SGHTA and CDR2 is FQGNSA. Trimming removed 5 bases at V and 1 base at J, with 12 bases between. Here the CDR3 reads CASSQAGGSNQPQHF. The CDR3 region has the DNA TGTGCCAGCAGCCAGGCGGGGGGGAGCAATCAGCCCCAGCATTTT.

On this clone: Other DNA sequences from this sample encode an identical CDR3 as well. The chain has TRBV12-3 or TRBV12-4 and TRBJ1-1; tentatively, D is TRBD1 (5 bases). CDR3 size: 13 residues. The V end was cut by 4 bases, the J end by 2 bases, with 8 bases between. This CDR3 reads CASSSQGNTEAFF. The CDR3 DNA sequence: TGTGCCAGCAGTTCCCAGGGAAACACTGAAGCTTTCTTT.

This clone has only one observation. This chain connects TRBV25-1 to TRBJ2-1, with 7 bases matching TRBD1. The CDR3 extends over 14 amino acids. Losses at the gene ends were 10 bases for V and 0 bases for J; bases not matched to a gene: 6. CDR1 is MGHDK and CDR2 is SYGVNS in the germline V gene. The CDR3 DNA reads TGTGCCACAAAACCAGGGGGCTCCTACAATGAGCAGTTCTTC. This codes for CATKPGGSYNEQFF.

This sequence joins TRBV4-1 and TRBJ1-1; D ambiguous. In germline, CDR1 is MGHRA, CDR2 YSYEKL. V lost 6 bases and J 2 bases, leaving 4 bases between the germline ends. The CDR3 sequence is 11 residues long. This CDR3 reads CASSTNTEAFF. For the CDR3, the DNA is TGCGCCAGCAGTACTAACACTGAAGCTTTCTTT.

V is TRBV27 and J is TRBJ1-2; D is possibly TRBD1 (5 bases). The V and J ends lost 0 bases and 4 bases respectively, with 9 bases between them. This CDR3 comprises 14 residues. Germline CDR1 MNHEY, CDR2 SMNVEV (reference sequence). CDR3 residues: CASSLSPGIYGYTF. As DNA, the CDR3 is TGTGCCAGCAGTTTATCACCAGGGATCTATGGCTACACCTTC.

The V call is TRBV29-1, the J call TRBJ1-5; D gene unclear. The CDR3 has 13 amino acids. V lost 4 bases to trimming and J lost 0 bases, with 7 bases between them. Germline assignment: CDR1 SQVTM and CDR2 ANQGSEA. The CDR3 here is CSVALFSNQPQHF. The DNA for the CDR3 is TGCAGCGTTGCCCTTTTTAGCAATCAGCCCCAGCATTTT. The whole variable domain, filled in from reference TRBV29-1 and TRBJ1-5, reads SAVISQKPSRDICQRGTSLTIQCQVDSQVTMMFWYRQQPGQSLTLIATANQGSEATYESGFVIDKFPISRPNLTFSTLTVSNMSPEDSSIYLCSVALFSNQPQHFGDGTRLSIL.

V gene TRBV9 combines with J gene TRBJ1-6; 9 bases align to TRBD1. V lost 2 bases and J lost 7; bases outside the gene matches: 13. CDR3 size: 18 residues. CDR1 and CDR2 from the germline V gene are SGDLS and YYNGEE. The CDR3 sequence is CASSVGNPGQGPNSPLHF. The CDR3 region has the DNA TGTGCCAGCAGCGTGGGAAATCCGGGACAGGGTCCGAATTCACCCCTCCACTTT.

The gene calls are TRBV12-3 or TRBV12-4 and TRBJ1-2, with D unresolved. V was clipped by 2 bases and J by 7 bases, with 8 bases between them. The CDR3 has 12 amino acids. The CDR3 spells CASSLSGAGYTF. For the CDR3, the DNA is TGTGCCAGCAGTTTATCCGGAGCTGGCTACACCTTC.

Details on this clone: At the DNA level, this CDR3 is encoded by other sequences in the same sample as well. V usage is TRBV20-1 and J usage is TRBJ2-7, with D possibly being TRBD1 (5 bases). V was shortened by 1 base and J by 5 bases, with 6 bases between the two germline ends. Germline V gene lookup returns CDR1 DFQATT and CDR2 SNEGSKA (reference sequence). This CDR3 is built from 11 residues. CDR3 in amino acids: CSARGGHEQYF. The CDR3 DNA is TGCAGTGCTAGAGGGGGCCACGAGCAGTACTTC.

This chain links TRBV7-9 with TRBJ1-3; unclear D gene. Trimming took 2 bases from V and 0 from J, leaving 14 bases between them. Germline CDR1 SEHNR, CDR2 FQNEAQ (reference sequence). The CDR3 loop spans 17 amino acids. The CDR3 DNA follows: TGTGCCAGCAGCTTATTTATGTTTGGAGCCTCTGGAAACACCATATATTTT. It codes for CASSLFMFGASGNTIYF. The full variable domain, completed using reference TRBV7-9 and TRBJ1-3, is DTGVSQNPRHKITKRGQNVTFRCDPISEHNRLYWYRQTLGQGPEFLTYFQNEAQLEKSRLLSDRFSAERPKGSFSTLEIQRTEQGDSAMYLCASSLFMFGASGNTIYFGEGSWLTVV.

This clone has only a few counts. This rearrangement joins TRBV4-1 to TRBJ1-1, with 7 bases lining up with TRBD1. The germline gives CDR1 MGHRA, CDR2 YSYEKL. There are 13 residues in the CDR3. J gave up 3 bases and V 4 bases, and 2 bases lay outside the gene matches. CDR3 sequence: CASSLGTDTEAFF. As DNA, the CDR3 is TGCGCCAGCAGCCTCGGGACAGACACTGAAGCTTTCTTT.

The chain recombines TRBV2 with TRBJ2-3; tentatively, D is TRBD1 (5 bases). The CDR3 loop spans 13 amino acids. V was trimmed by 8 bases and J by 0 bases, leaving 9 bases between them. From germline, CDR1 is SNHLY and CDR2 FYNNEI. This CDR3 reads CASGHTSTDTQYF. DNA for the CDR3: TGTGCCAGCGGACATACTAGCACAGATACGCAGTATTTT.

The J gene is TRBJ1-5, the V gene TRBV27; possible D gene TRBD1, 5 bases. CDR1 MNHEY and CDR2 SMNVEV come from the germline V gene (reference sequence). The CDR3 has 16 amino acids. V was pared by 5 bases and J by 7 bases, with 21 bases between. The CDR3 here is CASSPLSGGVVQPQHF. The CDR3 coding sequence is TGTGCCAGCAGTCCCCTTTCGGGAGGGGTGGTGCAGCCCCAGCATTTT.

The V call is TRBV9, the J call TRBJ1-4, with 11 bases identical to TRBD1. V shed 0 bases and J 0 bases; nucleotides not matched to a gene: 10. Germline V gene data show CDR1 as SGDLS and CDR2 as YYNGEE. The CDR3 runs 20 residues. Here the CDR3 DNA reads TGTGCCAGCAGCGTAGGAGGCGTACCGGGACAGGGGGCAACTAATGAAAAACTGTTTTTT. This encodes CASSVGGVPGQGATNEKLFF.

CDR3 coding DNA: TGTGCCAGCAGCTCCGGACTAGCGGGGGGCAAAGAGACCCAGTACTTC. Its translation: CASSSGLAGGKETQYF. This chain connects TRBV7-9 to TRBJ2-5, with 14 bases aligning to TRBD2. Trimming removed 4 bases from V and 3 bases from J; junction bases left unmatched: 4. This CDR3 is built from 16 residues. Germline values: CDR1 SEHNR, CDR2 FQNEAQ (reference sequence).

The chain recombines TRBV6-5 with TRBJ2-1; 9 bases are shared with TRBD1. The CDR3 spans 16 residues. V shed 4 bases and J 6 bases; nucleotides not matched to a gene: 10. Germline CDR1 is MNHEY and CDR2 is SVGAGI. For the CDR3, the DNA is TGTGCCAGCAGTTCCGGTACCGGGACAGGGATCAATGAGCAGTTCTTC. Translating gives CASSSGTGTGINEQFF.

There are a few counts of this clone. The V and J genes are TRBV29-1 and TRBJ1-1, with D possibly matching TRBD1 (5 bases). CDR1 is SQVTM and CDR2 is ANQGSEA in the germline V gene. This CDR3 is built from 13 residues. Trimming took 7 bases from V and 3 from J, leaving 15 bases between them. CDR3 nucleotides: TGCAGCGACAGAGACAGCCATTACACTGAAGCTTTCTTT. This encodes CSDRDSHYTEAFF.